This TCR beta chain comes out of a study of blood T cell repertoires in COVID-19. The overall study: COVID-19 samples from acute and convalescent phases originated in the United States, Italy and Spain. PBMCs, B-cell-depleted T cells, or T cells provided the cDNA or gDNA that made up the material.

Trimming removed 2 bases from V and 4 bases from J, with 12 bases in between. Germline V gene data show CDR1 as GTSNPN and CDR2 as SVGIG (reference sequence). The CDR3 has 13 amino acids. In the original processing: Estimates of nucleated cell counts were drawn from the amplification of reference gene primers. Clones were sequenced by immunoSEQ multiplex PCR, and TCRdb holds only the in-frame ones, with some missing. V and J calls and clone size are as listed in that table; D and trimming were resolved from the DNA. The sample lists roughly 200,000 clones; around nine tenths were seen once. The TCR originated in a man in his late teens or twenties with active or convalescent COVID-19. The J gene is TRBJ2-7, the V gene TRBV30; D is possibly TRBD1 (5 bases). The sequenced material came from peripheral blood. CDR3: CAWSRDRKYEQYF. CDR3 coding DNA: TGTGCCTGGAGTAGAGACAGAAAATACGAGCAGTACTTC.